This TCR beta chain comes out of a study of beta chain features in type 1 diabetes. On average, the one heparinised blood draw given by each donor was approximately 100 mL. Study-wide points: Moderate but significant shortening of TCRB CDR3s was recorded in all four CD4+ subsets from Type 1 diabetes patients.

The CDR3 has 15 amino acids. CDR1 is SEHNR and CDR2 is FQNEAQ in the germline V gene (reference sequence). V shed 5 bases and J shed 9 bases, with 17 bases lying between them. TCRB transcripts that were expressed got sequenced, as all of the isolated RNA had been reverse transcribed. Sequencing used immunoSEQ multiplex PCR; TCRdb keeps in-frame clones, though not all of them. The sample gives about 240,000 clones, roughly 14% of which show up once; approximately 0.018% is in the top ten. On this clone: Its antigen is currently unknown.

Sequencing input: naive CD4+ T cells from blood. This TCR derives from a young man with type 1 diabetes. The genes are TRBV7-9 and TRBJ1-6; TRBD1 might be the D (6 bases). CDR3 region: CASSPTGFNPSPLHF. Here the CDR3 DNA reads TGTGCCAGCAGCCCCACAGGGTTTAACCCTTCACCCCTCCACTTT. Full variable domain (rest looked up from reference TRBV7-9 and TRBJ1-6): DTGVSQNPRHKITKRGQNVTFRCDPISEHNRLYWYRQTLGQGPEFLTYFQNEAQLEKSRLLSDRFSAERPKGSFSTLEIQRTEQGDSAMYLCASSPTGFNPSPLHFGNGTRLTVT.